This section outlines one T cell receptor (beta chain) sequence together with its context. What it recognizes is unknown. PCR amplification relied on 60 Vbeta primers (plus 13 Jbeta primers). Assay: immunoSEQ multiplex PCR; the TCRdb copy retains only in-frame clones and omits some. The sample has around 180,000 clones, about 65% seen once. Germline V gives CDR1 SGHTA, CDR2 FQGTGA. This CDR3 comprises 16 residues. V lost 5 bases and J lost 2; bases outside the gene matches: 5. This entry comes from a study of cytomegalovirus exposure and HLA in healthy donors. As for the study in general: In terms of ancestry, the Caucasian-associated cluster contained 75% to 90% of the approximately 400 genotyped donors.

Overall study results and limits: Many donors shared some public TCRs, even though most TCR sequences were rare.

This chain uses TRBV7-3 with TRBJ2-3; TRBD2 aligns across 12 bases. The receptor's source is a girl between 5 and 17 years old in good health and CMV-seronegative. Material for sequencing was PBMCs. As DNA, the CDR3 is TGTGCCAGCAGCGCAACTAGCGGGGGGCTCACAGATACGCAGTATTTT. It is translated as CASSATSGGLTDTQYF.